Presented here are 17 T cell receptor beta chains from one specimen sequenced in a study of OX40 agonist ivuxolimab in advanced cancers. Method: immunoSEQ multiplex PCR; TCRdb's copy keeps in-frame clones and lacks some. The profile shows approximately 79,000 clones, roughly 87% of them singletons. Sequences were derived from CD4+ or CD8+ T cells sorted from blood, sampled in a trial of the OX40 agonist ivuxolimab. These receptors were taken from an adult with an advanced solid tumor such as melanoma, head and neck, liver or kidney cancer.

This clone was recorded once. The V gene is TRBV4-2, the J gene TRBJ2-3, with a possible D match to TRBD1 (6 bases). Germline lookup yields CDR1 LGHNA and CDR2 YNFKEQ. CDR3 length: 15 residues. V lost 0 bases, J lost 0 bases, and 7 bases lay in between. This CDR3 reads CASSQEDSSTDTQYF. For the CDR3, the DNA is TGTGCCAGCAGCCAAGAGGACAGTAGCACAGATACGCAGTATTTT.

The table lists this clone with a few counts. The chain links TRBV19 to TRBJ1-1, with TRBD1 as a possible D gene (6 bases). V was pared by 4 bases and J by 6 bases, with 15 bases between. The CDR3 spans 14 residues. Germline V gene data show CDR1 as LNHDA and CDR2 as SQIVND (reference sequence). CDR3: CASSTAWDTAEAFF. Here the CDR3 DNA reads TGTGCCAGTAGTACCGCTTGGGACACAGCTGAAGCTTTCTTT.

CDR3 sequence reads: CASSITGYGYTF. The DNA for the CDR3 is TGTGCCAGCTCAATTACGGGGTATGGCTACACCTTC. The chain links TRBV18 to TRBJ1-2, with D uncertain. Germline V gives CDR1 KGHSH, CDR2 LQKENI. V lost 5 bases and J 5 bases, leaving 9 bases between the germline ends. This CDR3 has 12 amino acids.

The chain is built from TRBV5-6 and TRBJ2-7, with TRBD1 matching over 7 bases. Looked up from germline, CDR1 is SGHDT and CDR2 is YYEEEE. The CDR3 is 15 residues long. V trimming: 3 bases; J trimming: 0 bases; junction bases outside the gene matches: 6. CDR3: CASSSYRGSSYEQYF. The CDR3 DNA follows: TGTGCCAGCAGCTCCTACAGGGGAAGCTCCTACGAGCAGTACTTC.

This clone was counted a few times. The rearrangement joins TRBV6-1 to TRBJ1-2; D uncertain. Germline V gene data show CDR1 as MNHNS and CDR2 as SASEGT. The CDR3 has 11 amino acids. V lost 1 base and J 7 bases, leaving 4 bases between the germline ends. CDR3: CASSEEGGYTF. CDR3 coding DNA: TGTGCCAGCAGTGAAGAAGGTGGCTACACCTTC.

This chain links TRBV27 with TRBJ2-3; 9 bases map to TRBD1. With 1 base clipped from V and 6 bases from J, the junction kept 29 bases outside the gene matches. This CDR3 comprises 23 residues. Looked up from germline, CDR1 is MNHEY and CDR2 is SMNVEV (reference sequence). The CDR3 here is CASSLFLSVVNPTGGQGKDTQYF. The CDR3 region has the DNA TGTGCCAGCAGTTTATTTTTATCGGTTGTAAACCCCACAGGGGGCCAGGGGAAGGATACGCAGTATTTT.

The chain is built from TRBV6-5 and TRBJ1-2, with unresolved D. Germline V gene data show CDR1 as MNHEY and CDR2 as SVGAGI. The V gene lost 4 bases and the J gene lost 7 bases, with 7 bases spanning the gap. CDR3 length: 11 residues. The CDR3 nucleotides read TGTGCCAGCAGTTGGGGTATTGGCTACACCTTC. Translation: CASSWGIGYTF.

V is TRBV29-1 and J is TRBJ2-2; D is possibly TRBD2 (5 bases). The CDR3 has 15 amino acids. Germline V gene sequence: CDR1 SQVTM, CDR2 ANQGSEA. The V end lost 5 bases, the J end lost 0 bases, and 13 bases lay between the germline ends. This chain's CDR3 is CSVSGDSSNTGELFF. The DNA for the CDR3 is TGCAGCGTTTCCGGGGATTCGTCGAACACCGGGGAGCTGTTTTTT.

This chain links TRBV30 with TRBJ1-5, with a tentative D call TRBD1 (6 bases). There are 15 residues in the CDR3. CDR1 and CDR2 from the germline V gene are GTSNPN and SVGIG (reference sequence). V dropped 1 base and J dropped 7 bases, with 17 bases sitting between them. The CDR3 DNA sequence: TGTGCCTGGAGTGCGTCTGGGAGGGGGAGGCAGCCCCAGCATTTT. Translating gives CAWSASGRGRQPQHF.

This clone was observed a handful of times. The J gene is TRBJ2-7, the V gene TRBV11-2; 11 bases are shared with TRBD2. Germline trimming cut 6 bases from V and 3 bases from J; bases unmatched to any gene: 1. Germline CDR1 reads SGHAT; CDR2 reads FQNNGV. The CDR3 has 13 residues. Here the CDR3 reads CASRGLAVYEQYF. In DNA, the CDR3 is TGTGCCAGCAGGGGACTAGCGGTCTACGAGCAGTACTTC.

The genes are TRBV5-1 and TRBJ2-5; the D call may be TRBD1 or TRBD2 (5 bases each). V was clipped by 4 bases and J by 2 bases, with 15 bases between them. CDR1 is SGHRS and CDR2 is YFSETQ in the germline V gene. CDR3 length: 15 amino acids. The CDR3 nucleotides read TGCGCCAGCAGCACTCTACCGGGACCACAAGAGACCCAGTACTTC. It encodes CASSTLPGPQETQYF.

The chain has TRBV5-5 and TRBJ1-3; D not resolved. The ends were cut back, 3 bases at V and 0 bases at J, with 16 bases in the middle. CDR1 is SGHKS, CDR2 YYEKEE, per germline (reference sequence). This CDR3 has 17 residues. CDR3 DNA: TGTGCCAGCAGCTCCAATCCGGGCCGCAACTCTGGAAACACCATATATTTT. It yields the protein CASSSNPGRNSGNTIYF.

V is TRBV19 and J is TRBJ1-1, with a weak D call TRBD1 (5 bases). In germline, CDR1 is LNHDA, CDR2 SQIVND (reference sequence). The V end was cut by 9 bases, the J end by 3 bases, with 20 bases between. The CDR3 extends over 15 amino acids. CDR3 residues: CASTDLGRYYTEAFF. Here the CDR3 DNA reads TGTGCCAGCACCGACCTGGGACGGTATTACACTGAAGCTTTCTTT.

The CDR3, as DNA: TGTGCCACCAACAGGGGTGGCCTTGAAGGGGAGCAGTACTTC. This codes for CATNRGGLEGEQYF. The chain carries TRBV27 and TRBJ2-7, with TRBD1 matching over 7 bases. Germline V gives CDR1 MNHEY, CDR2 SMNVEV (reference sequence). This CDR3 has 14 residues. Trimming at V came to 10 bases and at J to 7 bases, leaving 16 bases not matched to a gene.

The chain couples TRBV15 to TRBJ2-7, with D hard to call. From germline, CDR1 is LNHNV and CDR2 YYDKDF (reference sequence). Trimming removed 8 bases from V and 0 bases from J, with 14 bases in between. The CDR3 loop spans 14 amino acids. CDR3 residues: CATQGRDLSYEQYF. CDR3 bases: TGTGCCACCCAAGGAAGGGATCTCTCCTACGAGCAGTACTTC.

The chain's CDR3 is CASSSQGQGRTEAFF. The CDR3, as DNA: TGTGCCAGCAGCTCACAGGGACAGGGGAGAACTGAAGCTTTCTTT. The rearrangement joins TRBV7-2 to TRBJ1-1, with 10 nucleotides matching TRBD1. The CDR3 loop spans 15 amino acids. Trimming at V came to 4 bases and at J to 5 bases, leaving 7 bases not matched to a gene. From germline, CDR1 is SGHTA and CDR2 FQGNSA.

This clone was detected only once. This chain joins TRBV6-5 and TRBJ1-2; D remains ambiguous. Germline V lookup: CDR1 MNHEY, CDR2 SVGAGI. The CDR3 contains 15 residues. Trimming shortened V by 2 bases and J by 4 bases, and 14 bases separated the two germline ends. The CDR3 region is CASSYTDRPTYGYTF. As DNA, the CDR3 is TGTGCCAGCAGTTACACGGATAGACCTACCTATGGCTACACCTTC.